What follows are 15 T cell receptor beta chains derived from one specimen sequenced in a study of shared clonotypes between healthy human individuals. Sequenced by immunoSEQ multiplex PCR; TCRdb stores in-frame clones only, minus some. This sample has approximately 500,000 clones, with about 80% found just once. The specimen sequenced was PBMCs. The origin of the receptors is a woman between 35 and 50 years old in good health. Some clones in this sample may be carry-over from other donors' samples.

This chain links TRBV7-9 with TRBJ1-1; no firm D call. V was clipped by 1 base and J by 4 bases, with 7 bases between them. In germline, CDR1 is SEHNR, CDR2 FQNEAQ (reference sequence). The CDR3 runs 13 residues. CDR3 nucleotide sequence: TGTGCCAGCAGCTTAGATACTGGCACTGAAGCTTTCTTT. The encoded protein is CASSLDTGTEAFF.

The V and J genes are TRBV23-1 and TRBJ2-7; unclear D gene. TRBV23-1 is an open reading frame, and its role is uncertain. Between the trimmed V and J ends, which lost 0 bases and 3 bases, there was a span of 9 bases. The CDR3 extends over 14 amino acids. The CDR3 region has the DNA TGCGCCAGCAGTCAATCAGCCAGGAACTACGAGCAGTACTTC. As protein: CASSQSARNYEQYF.

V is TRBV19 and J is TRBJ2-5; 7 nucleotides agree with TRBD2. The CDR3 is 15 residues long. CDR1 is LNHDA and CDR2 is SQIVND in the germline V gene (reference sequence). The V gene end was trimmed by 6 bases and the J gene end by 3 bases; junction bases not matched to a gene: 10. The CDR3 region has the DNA TGTGCCAGTAGGTTGAGCGGGGCTCATGAAGAGACCCAGTACTTC. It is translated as CASRLSGAHEETQYF.

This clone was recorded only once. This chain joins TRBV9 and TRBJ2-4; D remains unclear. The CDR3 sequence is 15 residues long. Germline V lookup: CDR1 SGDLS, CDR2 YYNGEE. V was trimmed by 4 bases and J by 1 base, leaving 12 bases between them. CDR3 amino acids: CASSPSGVAKNIQYF. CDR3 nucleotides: TGTGCCAGCAGCCCCAGTGGGGTTGCCAAAAACATTCAGTACTTC.

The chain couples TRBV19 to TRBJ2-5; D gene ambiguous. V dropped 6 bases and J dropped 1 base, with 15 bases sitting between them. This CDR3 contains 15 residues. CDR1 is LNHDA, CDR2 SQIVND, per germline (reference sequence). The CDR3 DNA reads TGTGCCAGTAGCTCCCCGGGTTCGGTCCAAGAGACCCAGTACTTC. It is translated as CASSSPGSVQETQYF.

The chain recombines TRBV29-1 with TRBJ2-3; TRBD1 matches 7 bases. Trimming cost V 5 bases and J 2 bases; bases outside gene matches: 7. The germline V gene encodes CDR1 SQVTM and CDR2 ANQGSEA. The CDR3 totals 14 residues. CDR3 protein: CSVCLTGSTDTQYF. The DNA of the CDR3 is TGCAGCGTTTGTTTGACAGGGTCCACAGATACGCAGTATTTT.

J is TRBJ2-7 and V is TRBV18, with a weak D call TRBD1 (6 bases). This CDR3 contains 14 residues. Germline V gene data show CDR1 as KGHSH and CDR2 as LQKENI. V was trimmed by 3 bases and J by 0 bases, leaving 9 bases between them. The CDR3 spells CASSPRDTSYEQYF. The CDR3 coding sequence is TGTGCCAGCTCACCCCGGGACACCTCCTACGAGCAGTACTTC.

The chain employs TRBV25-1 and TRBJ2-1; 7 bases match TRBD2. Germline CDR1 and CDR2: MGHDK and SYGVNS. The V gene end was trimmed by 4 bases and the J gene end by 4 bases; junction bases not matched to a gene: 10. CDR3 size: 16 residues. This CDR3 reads CASSVSPASGYNEQFF. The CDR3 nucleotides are TGTGCCAGCAGTGTAAGTCCGGCTAGCGGATACAATGAGCAGTTCTTC. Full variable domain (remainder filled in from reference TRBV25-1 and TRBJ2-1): EADIYQTPRYLVIGTGKKITLECSQTMGHDKMYWYQQDPGMELHLIHYSYGVNSTEKGDLSSESTVSRIRTEHFPLTLESARPSHTSQYLCASSVSPASGYNEQFFGPGTRLTVL.

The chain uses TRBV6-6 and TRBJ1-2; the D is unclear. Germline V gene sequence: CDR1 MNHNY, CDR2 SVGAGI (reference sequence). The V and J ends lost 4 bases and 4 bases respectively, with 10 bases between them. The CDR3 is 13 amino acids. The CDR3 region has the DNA TGTGCCAGCAGTTCAGGCCTTGCCTATGGCTACACCTTC. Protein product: CASSSGLAYGYTF.

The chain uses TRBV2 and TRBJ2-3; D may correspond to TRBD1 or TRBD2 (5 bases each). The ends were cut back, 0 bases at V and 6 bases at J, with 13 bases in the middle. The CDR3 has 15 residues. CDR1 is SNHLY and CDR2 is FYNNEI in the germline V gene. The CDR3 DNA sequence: TGTGCCAGCAGTGAAGCGCGACACGAGGGGGATACGCAGTATTTT. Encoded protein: CASSEARHEGDTQYF.

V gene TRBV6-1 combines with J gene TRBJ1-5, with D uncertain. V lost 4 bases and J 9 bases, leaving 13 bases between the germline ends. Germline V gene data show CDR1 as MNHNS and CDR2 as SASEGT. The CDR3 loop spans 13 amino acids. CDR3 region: CASSAAGFWPQHF. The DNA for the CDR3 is TGTGCCAGCAGTGCCGCCGGGTTTTGGCCCCAGCATTTT.

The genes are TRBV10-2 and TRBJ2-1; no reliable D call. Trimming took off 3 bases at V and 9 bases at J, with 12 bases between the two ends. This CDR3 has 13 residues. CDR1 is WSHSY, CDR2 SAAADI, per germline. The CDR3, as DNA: TGCGCCAGCAGTGATAACGAGTCTACTGAGCAGTTCTTC. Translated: CASSDNESTEQFF.

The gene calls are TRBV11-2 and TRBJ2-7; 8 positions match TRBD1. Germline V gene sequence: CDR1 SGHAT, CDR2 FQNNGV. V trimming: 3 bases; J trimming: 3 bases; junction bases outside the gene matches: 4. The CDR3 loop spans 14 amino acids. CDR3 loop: CASSFSGQVYEQYF. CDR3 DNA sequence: TGTGCCAGCAGCTTTTCGGGACAGGTCTACGAGCAGTACTTC.

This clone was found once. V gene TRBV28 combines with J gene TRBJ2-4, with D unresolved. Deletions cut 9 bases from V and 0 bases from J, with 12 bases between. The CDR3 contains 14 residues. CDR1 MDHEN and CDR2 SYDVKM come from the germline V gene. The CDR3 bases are TGTGCCAGACATAGCCCTCTAGCCAAAAACATTCAGTACTTC. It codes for CARHSPLAKNIQYF.

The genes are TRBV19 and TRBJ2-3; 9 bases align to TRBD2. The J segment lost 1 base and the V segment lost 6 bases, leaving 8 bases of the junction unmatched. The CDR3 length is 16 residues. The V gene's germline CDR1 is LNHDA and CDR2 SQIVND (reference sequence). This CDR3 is CASSFTTSGRTDTQYF. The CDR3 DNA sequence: TGTGCCAGTAGCTTTACGACTAGCGGACGCACAGATACGCAGTATTTT.